Each of the 28 T cell receptor beta chains below was sequenced from the same sample in a study of blood T cell repertoires in COVID-19 (dated by TCRdb to 2018 to 2021). Library preparation used the immunoSEQ multiplex PCR assay. In TCRdb, the immuneACCESS table is reduced to in-frame sequences with V and J assigned. These tables do not hold every clone; where another copy was compared, an unresolved V gene accounts for under half, and the others remain unexplained. This sample holds 180,000 or so clones; less than 85% were observed only once. The ten top clones hold nearly 4.5% of the sample. The sample consisted of PBMCs or T cells enriched from blood (not recorded which). The receptors stem from a woman aged 45-59 years who had recovered from COVID-19.

V gene TRBV9 combines with J gene TRBJ2-7; no firm D call. V gave up 0 bases and J gave up 0 bases, with 10 bases separating them. The CDR3 has 15 amino acids. The germline V gene encodes CDR1 SGDLS and CDR2 YYNGEE. For the CDR3, the DNA is TGTGCCAGCAGCGTAGGCCCAAGGAGCTCCTACGAGCAGTACGTC. Protein product: CASSVGPRSSYEQYV.

The chain recombines TRBV5-1 with TRBJ1-4, with a possible D match to TRBD1 (5 bases). CDR1 SGHRS and CDR2 YFSETQ come from the germline V gene. This CDR3 comprises 14 residues. V lost 7 bases and J lost 1, with 11 bases in between. In DNA, the CDR3 is TGCGCCAGCGCGGGGGGGTTAACTAATGAAAAACTGTTTTTT. Amino acid sequence: CASAGGLTNEKLFF.

This clone appeared many times. Relative to the germline gene, one junction end is altered; a read error may explain this. J is TRBJ2-5 and V is TRBV6-5, with 8 nucleotides matching TRBD2. CDR3 length: 16 residues. CDR1 is MNHEY and CDR2 is SVGAGI in the germline V gene. Here the CDR3 reads CASTYFNAGGRETQYF. DNA of the CDR3: TGTGCCAGCACTTACTTTAACGCGGGGGGCCGGGAGACCCAGTACTTC.

This chain joins TRBV6-2 or TRBV6-3 and TRBJ2-7; 7 nucleotides agree with TRBD2. Looked up from germline, CDR1 is MNHEY and CDR2 is SVGEGT. CDR3 length equals 15 residues. Unmatched junction bases numbered 10, after V lost 4 bases and J lost 4 bases. The DNA for the CDR3 is TGTGCCAGCAGTTCCGCGGGAGCTGGGGTTTACGAGCAGTACGTC. It is translated as CASSSAGAGVYEQYV.

J is TRBJ2-7 and V is TRBV18, with D maybe TRBD1 (5 bases). Germline CDR1 and CDR2: KGHSH and LQKENI. Trimming removed 2 bases from V and 2 bases from J, with 13 bases in between. CDR3 length: 15 residues. In DNA, the CDR3 is TGTGCCAGCTCACCAAGGGCAGGGTCCCCCTACGAGCAGTACGTC. Its protein product is CASSPRAGSPYEQYV.

This chain connects TRBV7-2 to TRBJ2-1; 10 bases line up with TRBD2. Germline-derived CDR1 and CDR2 are SGHTA and FQGNSA. V shed 1 base, J shed 9 bases, and the junction held 12 bases outside the gene matches. CDR3 length equals 17 residues. The CDR3 loop reads CASSLVSAGGFDGEQFF. CDR3 DNA sequence: TGTGCCAGCAGCTTAGTCTCAGCGGGAGGGTTCGATGGTGAGCAGTTCTTC.

The chain links TRBV24-1 to TRBJ2-2, with 8 bases identical to TRBD1. The CDR3 has 17 residues. Germline trimming cut 4 bases from V and 1 base from J; bases unmatched to any gene: 7. Germline assignment: CDR1 KGHDR and CDR2 SFDVKD. The CDR3 DNA follows: TGTGCCACCAGTGAAGCCCCCGGGACAGGGAACACCGGGGAGCTGTTTTTT. Translating it yields CATSEAPGTGNTGELFF.

The chain is built from TRBV4-3 and TRBJ2-6; weak D call: TRBD1 (6 bases). Trimming cost V 3 bases and J 2 bases, with 11 bases left between them. Germline V gene sequence: CDR1 LGHNA, CDR2 YSLEER. The CDR3 covers 16 residues. The chain's CDR3 is CASSHQGTTGANVLTF. CDR3 nucleotides: TGCGCCAGCAGCCATCAGGGGACCACTGGGGCCAACGTCCTGACTTTC.

The CDR3 nucleotides read TGTGCCAGCAGCAGACGAGGACAGTCTGGAAACACCATATATTTT. Translating gives CASSRRGQSGNTIYF. V is TRBV28 and J is TRBJ1-3, with a possible D match to TRBD1 (6 bases). CDR1 is MDHEN and CDR2 is SYDVKM in the germline V gene. Trimming took off 6 bases at V and 1 base at J, with 13 bases between the two ends. The CDR3 loop spans 15 amino acids.

To note about this clone: At the DNA level, this CDR3 is encoded by other sequences in the same sample as well. The rearrangement links TRBV7-2 to TRBJ1-2; 8 nucleotides agree with TRBD1. The germline V gene encodes CDR1 SGHTA and CDR2 FQGNSA. The V segment lost 5 bases and the J segment 7 bases; nucleotides outside the gene matches: 6. The CDR3 spans 13 residues. CDR3 nucleotide sequence: TGTGCCAGCAGCCCAGGACAGGGCGGTGGCTACACCTTC. Amino acids: CASSPGQGGGYTF. Full variable domain (outside the CDR3, taken from reference TRBV7-2 and TRBJ1-2): GAGVSQSPSNKVTEKGKDVELRCDPISGHTALYWYRQSLGQGLEFLIYFQGNSAPDKSGLPSDRFSAERTGGSVSTLTIQRTQQEDSAVYLCASSPGQGGGYTFGSGTRLTVV.

This clone was detected only once. The chain has TRBV5-1 and TRBJ1-2, with D perhaps matching TRBD1 (5 bases). The V end lost 6 bases, the J end lost 2 bases, and 8 bases lay between the germline ends. The CDR3 runs to 12 residues. CDR1 and CDR2 from the germline V gene are SGHRS and YFSETQ. CDR3 bases: TGCGCCAGCACAGGGATGAACTATGGCTACACCTTC. Translating it yields CASTGMNYGYTF.

The chain uses TRBV3-1 (or the pseudogene TRBV3-2) and TRBJ2-1; 8 nucleotides line up with TRBD2. This CDR3 is 13 amino acids long. V trimming: 4 bases; J trimming: 7 bases; junction bases outside the gene matches: 3. The V gene's germline CDR1 is LGHDT and CDR2 YNNKEL (reference sequence). The CDR3 DNA is TGTGCCAGCAGCCGAAGCGGGAGTAATGAGCAGTTCTTC. Protein: CASSRSGSNEQFF.

This chain connects TRBV29-1 to TRBJ1-1; 8 positions agree with TRBD1. Germline V lookup: CDR1 SQVTM, CDR2 ANQGSEA. The CDR3 runs 13 residues. The V and J ends lost 7 bases and 4 bases, in that order; junction bases with no gene match: 8. The CDR3 region is CSAARQGRTEAFF. For the CDR3, the DNA is TGCAGCGCGGCCCGACAGGGGCGCACTGAAGCTTTCTTT.

This chain uses TRBV7-3 with TRBJ1-1; a weak D match, TRBD1 (5 bases). CDR1 SGHTA and CDR2 FQGTGA come from the germline V gene. The CDR3 is made up of 12 amino acids. V dropped 5 bases and J dropped 5 bases, with 9 bases sitting between them. The CDR3 spells CASSPGTTEAFF. The CDR3 nucleotides are TGTGCCAGCAGCCCCGGGACTACTGAAGCTTTCTTT.

V usage is TRBV28 and J usage is TRBJ1-3; D is possibly TRBD1 (6 bases). This CDR3 is 14 amino acids long. Trimming took 8 bases from V and 2 from J, leaving 13 bases between them. CDR1 is MDHEN and CDR2 is SYDVKM in the germline V gene. The CDR3 is CASHTGGPGNTIYF. CDR3 in DNA: TGTGCCAGCCACACGGGGGGCCCTGGAAACACCATATATTTT.

The V and J genes are TRBV30 and TRBJ2-7; tentatively, D is TRBD1 (5 bases). The V gene lost 3 bases and the J gene lost 0 bases, with 12 bases spanning the gap. This CDR3 region has 14 residues. Germline assignment: CDR1 GTSNPN and CDR2 SVGIG (reference sequence). This CDR3 is CAWRDTESSYEQYV. For the CDR3, the DNA is TGTGCCTGGAGGGACACAGAAAGCTCCTACGAGCAGTACGTC.

This chain uses TRBV5-1 with TRBJ1-2, with 12 bases matching TRBD1. CDR1 and CDR2 (germline): SGHRS, YFSETQ. The V and J ends lost 0 bases and 6 bases, in that order; junction bases with no gene match: 9. The CDR3 has 17 amino acids. The CDR3 DNA follows: TGCGCCAGCAGCTTGGCCGCGGGGACAGGGGGCGTAAATGGCTACACCTTC. This sequence encodes CASSLAAGTGGVNGYTF.

The chain carries TRBV5-1 and TRBJ1-2; tentatively, D is TRBD1 (5 bases). The V and J ends lost 4 bases and 1 base respectively, with 14 bases between them. The CDR3 has 15 amino acids. Germline V gives CDR1 SGHRS, CDR2 YFSETQ. In DNA form, the CDR3 reads TGCGCCAGCAGCACGGACCCCGGGGGTAACTATGGCTACACCTTC. It codes for CASSTDPGGNYGYTF.

The chain is built from TRBV6-1 and TRBJ2-5; 8 nucleotides agree with TRBD1. V was pared by 4 bases and J by 2 bases, with 9 bases of the junction left unmatched. From germline, CDR1 is MNHNS and CDR2 SASEGT. The CDR3 contains 16 residues. This chain's CDR3 is CASSVRTGWGQETQYF. As DNA, the CDR3 is TGTGCCAGCAGTGTGCGGACAGGGTGGGGGCAAGAGACCCAGTACTTC.

The chain combines TRBV3-1 (or the pseudogene TRBV3-2) with TRBJ1-1; 7 nucleotides match TRBD1. CDR1 is LGHDT and CDR2 is YNNKEL in the germline V gene (reference sequence). V was clipped by 2 bases and J by 7 bases; unmatched bases: 10. The CDR3 sequence is 15 residues long. CDR3: CASSQINTGAYEAFF. Written as DNA, the CDR3 is TGTGCCAGCAGCCAAATAAACACAGGGGCGTATGAAGCTTTCTTT.

The chain joins TRBV29-1 to TRBJ1-3, with D possibly matching TRBD1 (6 bases). V dropped 6 bases and J dropped 4 bases, with 10 bases sitting between them. The CDR3 has 12 residues. The V gene's germline CDR1 is SQVTM and CDR2 ANQGSEA. The CDR3 here is CSVRTVGNTIYF. The CDR3 DNA reads as TGCAGCGTGAGGACAGTCGGAAACACCATATATTTT.

J is TRBJ1-1 and V is TRBV5-6, with D unresolved. Trimming took off 3 bases at V and 3 bases at J, with 18 bases between the two ends. The CDR3 runs 16 residues. Looked up from germline, CDR1 is SGHDT and CDR2 is YYEEEE. CDR3 sequence (DNA): TGTGCCAGCAGCTCCGATGAACAGAACTTTTACACTGAAGCTTTCTTT. It encodes CASSSDEQNFYTEAFF.

The chain carries TRBV19 and TRBJ2-1; 11 nucleotides align to TRBD2. The CDR3 totals 15 residues. Trimming cost V 4 bases and J 8 bases; bases outside gene matches: 7. Germline-derived CDR1 and CDR2 are LNHDA and SQIVND (reference sequence). The DNA for the CDR3 is TGTGCCAGTAGTAAGTCTAGCGGGAGGTTGCATGAGCAGTTCTTC. It codes for CASSKSSGRLHEQFF. The full variable domain, its missing parts supplied by reference TRBV19 and TRBJ2-1, is DGGITQSPKYLFRKEGQNVTLSCEQNLNHDAMYWYRQDPGQGLRLIYYSQIVNDFQKGDIAEGYSVSREKKESFPLTVTSAQKNPTAFYLCASSKSSGRLHEQFFGPGTRLTVL.

This chain uses TRBV19 with TRBJ2-3, with D possibly being TRBD1 (6 bases). CDR1 is LNHDA and CDR2 is SQIVND in the germline V gene (reference sequence). The CDR3 sequence is 14 residues long. Trimming removed 6 bases from V and 6 bases from J, with 16 bases in between. The CDR3 DNA is TGTGCCAGTAGGGACAGCCAGGTCAAGGATACGCAGTATTTT. Translating it yields CASRDSQVKDTQYF.

This rearrangement joins TRBV27 to TRBJ1-5; D is uncertain. The CDR3 is made up of 15 amino acids. Germline assignment: CDR1 MNHEY and CDR2 SMNVEV (reference sequence). Trimming took 3 bases from V and 7 from J, leaving 16 bases between them. The chain's CDR3 is CASSFNYPGGQPQHF. The CDR3 DNA reads as TGTGCCAGCAGTTTCAACTACCCTGGCGGGCAGCCCCAGCATTTT.

This chain connects TRBV27 to TRBJ1-1; no firm D call. Trimming took off 7 bases at V and 1 base at J, with 4 bases between the two ends. The CDR3 runs to 11 residues. CDR1 and CDR2 from the germline V gene are MNHEY and SMNVEV (reference sequence). The CDR3 DNA follows: TGTGCCAGCACCGGGAACACTGAAGCTTTCTTT. This codes for CASTGNTEAFF.

The J gene is TRBJ2-1, the V gene TRBV5-1; D is unresolved. V lost 0 bases and J 2 bases, leaving 6 bases between the germline ends. The CDR3 sequence is 14 residues long. CDR1 and CDR2 (germline): SGHRS, YFSETQ. CDR3 residues: CASSLEHPYNEQFF. As DNA, the CDR3 is TGCGCCAGCAGCTTGGAGCATCCCTACAATGAGCAGTTCTTC.

This chain connects TRBV11-3 to TRBJ2-2, with D uncertain. Germline loops: CDR1 SGHNT, CDR2 YENEEA. Trimming cost V 4 bases and J 1 base, with 4 bases left between them. This CDR3 region has 13 residues. CDR3: CASSSGNTGELFF. The CDR3 bases are TGTGCCAGCAGCTCGGGGAACACCGGGGAGCTGTTTTTT.